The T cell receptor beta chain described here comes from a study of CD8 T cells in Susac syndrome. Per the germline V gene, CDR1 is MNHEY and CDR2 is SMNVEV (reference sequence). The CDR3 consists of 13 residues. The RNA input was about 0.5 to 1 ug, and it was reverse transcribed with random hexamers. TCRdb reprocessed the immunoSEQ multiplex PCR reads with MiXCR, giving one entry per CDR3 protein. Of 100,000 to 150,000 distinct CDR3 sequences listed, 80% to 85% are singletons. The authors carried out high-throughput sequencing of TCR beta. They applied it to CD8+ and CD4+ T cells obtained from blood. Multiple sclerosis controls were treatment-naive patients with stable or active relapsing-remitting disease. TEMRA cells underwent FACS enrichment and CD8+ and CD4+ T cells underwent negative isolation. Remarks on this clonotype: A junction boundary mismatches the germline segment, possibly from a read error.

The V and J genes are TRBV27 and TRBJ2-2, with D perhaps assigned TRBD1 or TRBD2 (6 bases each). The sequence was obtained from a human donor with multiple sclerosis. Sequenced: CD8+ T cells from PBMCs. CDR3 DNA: TGTGCCAGCACTTTAGGGGGGCCCGGGGAGCTGTTTTTT. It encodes CASTLGGPGELFF.